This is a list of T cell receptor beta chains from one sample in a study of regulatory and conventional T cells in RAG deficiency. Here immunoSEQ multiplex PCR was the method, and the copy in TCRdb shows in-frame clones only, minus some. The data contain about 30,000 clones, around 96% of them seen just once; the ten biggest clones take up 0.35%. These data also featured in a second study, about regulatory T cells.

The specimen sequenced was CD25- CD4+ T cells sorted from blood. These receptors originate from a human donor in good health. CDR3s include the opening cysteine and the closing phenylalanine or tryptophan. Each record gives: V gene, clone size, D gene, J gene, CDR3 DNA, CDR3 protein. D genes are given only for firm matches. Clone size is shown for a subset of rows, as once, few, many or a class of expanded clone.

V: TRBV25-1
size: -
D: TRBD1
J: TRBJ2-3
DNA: TGTGCCAGCAGTAAAGCCTCGGGACAGGGCACAGATACGCAGTATTTT
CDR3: CASSKASGQGTDTQYF

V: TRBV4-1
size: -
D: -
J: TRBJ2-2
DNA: TGCGCCAGCAGCCCGGCTACCCACCGCGGTACTGGGGAGCTGTTTTTT
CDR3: CASSPATHRGTGELFF

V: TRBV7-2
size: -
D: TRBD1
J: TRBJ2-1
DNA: TGTGCCAGCAGCCAGAAGACAGGGGTTACGGGTGAGCAGTTCTTC
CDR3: CASSQKTGVTGEQFF

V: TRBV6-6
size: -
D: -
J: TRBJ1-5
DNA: TGTGCCAGCAGACCCGATCCGGGGAATCAGCCCCAGCATTTT
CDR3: CASRPDPGNQPQHF

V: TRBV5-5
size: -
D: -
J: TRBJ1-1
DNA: TGTGCCAGCAGCTGGCGGGTGACAGGCGTGGACACTGAAGCTTTCTTT
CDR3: CASSWRVTGVDTEAFF

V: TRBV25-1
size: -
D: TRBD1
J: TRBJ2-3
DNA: TGTGCCAGCAAGGGACAGATTAGCACAGATACGCAGTATTTT
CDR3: CASKGQISTDTQYF

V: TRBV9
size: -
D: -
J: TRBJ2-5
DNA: TGTGCCAGCACCCAAGGGGGGGCTGGAGGGACCCAGTACTTC
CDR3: CASTQGGAGGTQYF

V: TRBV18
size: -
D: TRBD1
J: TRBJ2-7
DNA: TGTGCCAGCTCACAAGGGACAGAGGCCGAGCAGTACTTC
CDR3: CASSQGTEAEQYF

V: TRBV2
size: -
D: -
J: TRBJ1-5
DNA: TGTGCCAGCAGTGGGTCTCGGGTTCAGCCCCAGCATTTT
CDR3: CASSGSRVQPQHF

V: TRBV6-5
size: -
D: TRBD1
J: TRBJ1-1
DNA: TGTGCCAGCCTTATCAGACAGGGGAACACTGAAGCTTTCTTT
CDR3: CASLIRQGNTEAFF

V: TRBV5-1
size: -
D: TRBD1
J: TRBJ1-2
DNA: TGCGCCAGCAGCTTGGTACAGGGGGCATATGGCTACACCTTC
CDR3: CASSLVQGAYGYTF

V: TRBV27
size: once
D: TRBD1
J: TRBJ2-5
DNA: TGTGCCAGCAGGCGTGTGCAGGGGGTAGGGGAGACCCAGTACTTC
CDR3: CASRRVQGVGETQYF

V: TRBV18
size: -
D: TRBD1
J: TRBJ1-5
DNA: TGTGCCAGCTCAACGGGGACAGGGAATCAGCCCCAGCATTTT
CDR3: CASSTGTGNQPQHF

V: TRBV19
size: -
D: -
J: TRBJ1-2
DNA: TGTGCCAGTAGTATAGCACGGGGGAACTATGGCTACACCTTC
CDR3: CASSIARGNYGYTF

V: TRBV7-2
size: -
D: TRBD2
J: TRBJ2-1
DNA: TGTGCCAGCACGGAAGGCGGGGGGGGCTTTAATGAGCAGTTCTTC
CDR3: CASTEGGGGFNEQFF

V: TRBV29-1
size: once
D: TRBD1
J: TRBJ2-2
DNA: TGCAGCGTAGCACGACAGGGGGCCGGGGAGCTGTTTTTT
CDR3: CSVARQGAGELFF

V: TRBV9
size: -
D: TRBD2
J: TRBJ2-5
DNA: TGTGCCAGCAGCGGCGGACTAGCGGGAGGGACCCAAGAGACCCAGTACTTC
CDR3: CASSGGLAGGTQETQYF

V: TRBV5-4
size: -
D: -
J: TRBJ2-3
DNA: TGTGCCAGCACTAAGGACTTTTCGAGACCTCTTTTT
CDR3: CASTKDFSRPLF

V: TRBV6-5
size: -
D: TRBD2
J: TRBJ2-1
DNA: TGTGCCAGCGCCGCTAGCGGGGGGAACAATGAGCAGTTCTTC
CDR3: CASAASGGNNEQFF

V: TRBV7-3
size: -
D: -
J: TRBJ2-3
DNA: TGTGCCAGCAGCCATGACTCTACCGGTAGGGATACGCAGTATTTT
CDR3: CASSHDSTGRDTQYF

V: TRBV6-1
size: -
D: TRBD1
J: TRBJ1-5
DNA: TGTGCCAGCAGTCAGGGGGCGTCGAGCAATCAGCCCCAGCATTTT
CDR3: CASSQGASSNQPQHF

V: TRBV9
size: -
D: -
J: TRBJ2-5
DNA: TGTGCCAGCAGCGACGTCACAGGGCCGGAGACCCAGTACTTC
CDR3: CASSDVTGPETQYF

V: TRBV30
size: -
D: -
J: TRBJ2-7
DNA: TGTGCCTGGAGTCACCCGGGACAACGCTCCTACGAGCAGTACTTC
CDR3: CAWSHPGQRSYEQYF

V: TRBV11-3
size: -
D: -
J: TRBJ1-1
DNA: TGTGCCAGCAGCTTGTCTCCGAACACTGAAGCTTTCTTT
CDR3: CASSLSPNTEAFF

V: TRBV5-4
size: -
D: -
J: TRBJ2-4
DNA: TGTGCCAGCAGCTCACCAAAACAGGTAGCCAAAAACATTCAGTACTTC
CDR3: CASSSPKQVAKNIQYF

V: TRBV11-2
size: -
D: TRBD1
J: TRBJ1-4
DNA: TGTGCCAGCAGTAGACAGGGAGGAACTAATGAAAAACTGTTTTTT
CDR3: CASSRQGGTNEKLFF

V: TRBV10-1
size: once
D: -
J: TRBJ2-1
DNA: TGCGCCAGCAGCCGCCCCGACAGAACCAATGAGCAGTTCTTC
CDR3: CASSRPDRTNEQFF

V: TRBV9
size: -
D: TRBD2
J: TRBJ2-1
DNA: TGTGCCAGCACGGATCGGGGGGGGAGCTCCTACAATGAGCAGTTCTTC
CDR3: CASTDRGGSSYNEQFF

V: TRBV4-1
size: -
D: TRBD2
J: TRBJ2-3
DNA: TGCGCCAGCAGCCACTCGGGACTATACACAGATACGCAGTATTTT
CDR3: CASSHSGLYTDTQYF

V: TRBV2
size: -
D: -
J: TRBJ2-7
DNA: TGTGCCAGTAAATACAGGGAGGGAACGTACGAGCAGTACTTC
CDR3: CASKYREGTYEQYF

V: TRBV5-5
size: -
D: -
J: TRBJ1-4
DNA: TGTGCCAGCAGCTTCGGGGAAGTCGCTCGCGTGAATGAAAAACTGTTTTTT
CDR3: CASSFGEVARVNEKLFF

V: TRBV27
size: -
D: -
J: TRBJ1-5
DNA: TGTGCCAGCAGTTTCACGGACAGTAAAAATCAGCCCCAGCATTTT
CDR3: CASSFTDSKNQPQHF

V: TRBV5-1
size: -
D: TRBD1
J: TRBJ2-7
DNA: TGCGCCAGCAGCCTTAGTCCCGGGACAGGGTCCTACGAGCAGTACTTC
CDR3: CASSLSPGTGSYEQYF

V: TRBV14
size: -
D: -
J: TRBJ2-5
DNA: TGTGCCAGCAGTCGGGATTGGCGAGAGACCCAGTACTTC
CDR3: CASSRDWRETQYF

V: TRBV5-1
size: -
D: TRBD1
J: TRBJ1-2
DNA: TGCGCCAGCAGATCCCAGGGGGCGGACAGAGCTAACTATGGCTACACCTTC
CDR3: CASRSQGADRANYGYTF

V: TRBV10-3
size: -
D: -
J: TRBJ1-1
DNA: TGTGCCATCAGTGAGTCGAGGTCGTACAACACTGAAGCTTTCTTT
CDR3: CAISESRSYNTEAFF

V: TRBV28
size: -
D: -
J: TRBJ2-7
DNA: TGTGCCAGCAGGACTCTCTACGAGCAGTACTTC
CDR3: CASRTLYEQYF

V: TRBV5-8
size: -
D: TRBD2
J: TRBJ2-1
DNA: TGTGCCAGCAGCTGGGACGGACTAGCGTCCGTTCTGTTCTTC
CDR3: CASSWDGLASVLFF

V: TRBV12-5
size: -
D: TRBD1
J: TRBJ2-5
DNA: TGTGCTAGTGGTTTTGGACAGGGAGGTGAGACCCAGTACTTC
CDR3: CASGFGQGGETQYF